This T cell receptor (beta chain) was sequenced for a study of T cells in Graves' hyperthyroidism and ophthalmopathy (dated by TCRdb to between 2017 and 2020). Describing the broader study: Peripheral blood samples were taken at the time of initial diagnosis, prior to any treatment. The roughly 100 discovery patients were randomly divided into training and test sets at a 7:3 ratio. Once sampling was done, hyperthyroidism patients were given methimazole at a starting dose of 30 mg daily, whereas ophthalmopathy patients were given high-dose intravenous methylprednisolone. To identify distinguishing TCR V-J signatures, a discovery cohort of 90 to 100 patients was used, comprising 40 to 45 with Graves' ophthalmopathy and approximately 57 with stable Graves' hyperthyroidism. In addition, the study compared T-cell repertoires in thyroid tissue and in blood from five to seven Graves' hyperthyroidism patients. The paper reports TCR Vbeta CDR3 sequencing of roughly 140 peripheral blood samples: some 41 ophthalmopathy, approximately 74 hyperthyroidism and approximately 17 progressor patients. Prospective prediction of ophthalmopathy was tested in an independent validation cohort consisting of 18 to 20 hyperthyroidism patients and approximately 16 patients who later progressed to ophthalmopathy.

The TCR beta CDR3 regions were amplified from RNA transcripts. A first-round RT-PCR of the TCR CDR3 used the HTBI primer set with the Qiagen OneStep RT-PCR kit. The libraries were constructed in a second round of multiplex PCR and then size-selected and purified. The libraries were sequenced on an Illumina HiSeq2000 using paired-end 100 bp reads. For the original study's pipeline: SOAPnuke was used to process the raw data, throwing out any read that contained adapters or uncalled bases, had a mean Phred below 15, or lacked an exact constant-primer or identifier match. COPE v1.2.5 was used to merge high-quality paired reads, and clonotypes were defined as unique nucleotide sequences. Clonotypes were aligned to IMGT TRBV, TRBD and TRBJ reference segments using MiTCR v1.1. Analysis was restricted to V-J combinations with a frequency above 0.0001, which covered 99% to 99.2% of repertoires. A TCS score was defined as the ratio between F50 (clonal expansion) and ExV (chaos), using BLOSUM62-based TCRdist between CDR3 peptides within each V-J. Welch's t-statistics and random forest reduced around 550 V-J features to under 15, which were used in a naive Bayes classifier (R e1071). TCRdb ran its own pipeline on the public reads, namely fastp trimming at Q25 and MiXCR clone calling, and kept in-frame beta chains. Under each unique CDR3 protein, matching rows form one entry showing the most common genes and DNA. These V and J calls rely on TCRdb rather than the paper's analysis. Within this sample are some 770,000 distinct CDR3 sequences, with roughly 15% of them counted one time only. Around 8% of the sample is taken by the ten largest.

V gives up 6 bases and J gives up 2 bases, and the segment between their germline ends measures 20 bases. In the germline V gene, CDR1 corresponds to MDHEN and CDR2 to SYDVKM. Inclusive of the bounding cysteine and phenylalanine, the CDR3 is 17 residues long. Kept here is only the CDR3 DNA, which spans 51 bases and is read in frame from base 1. Graves' hyperthyroidism was defined as stable when no progression to ophthalmopathy occurred over 18 months of follow-up. The hyperthyroidism patients were between 18 and 65 years old and newly diagnosed, with a disease duration of less than 2 months. Any patient with an uncontrolled infection, another autoimmune disease, pregnancy or lactation was excluded. Diagnoses relied on clinical symptoms, serum thyroxine and TRAb, thyroid ultrasound and orbital computed tomography. PBMCs were separated from 10 ml of fresh peripheral blood using Ficoll-Paque density gradient centrifugation. Total RNA was extracted using Trizol reagent, and RNA quality was assessed on an Agilent 2100 Bioanalyzer.

Findings and caveats that apply to the study as a whole: Sample size was not statistically predetermined, and investigators were not blinded to group allocation. Most expanded thyroid clonotypes (frequency above 0.001) were also detected in blood, suggesting blood repertoires may reflect thyroid immune responses. In validation, the model predicted progression to ophthalmopathy with roughly 70% sensitivity and 72% to 75% specificity, a median of around six months before onset. Ophthalmopathy was separated from stable hyperthyroidism by a 13 V-J signature model, with just over 85% sensitivity and roughly 84% specificity obtained in cross-validation and 80%/75% obtained in testing.

This clonotype was seen only a few times. The antigen it binds to is not known. Base qualities are not at hand, and no much larger clone is one base apart. The receptor chain draws on TRBV28 and TRBJ1-5, with a tentative D gene TRBD1 over 6 matching bases. The sequenced sample consisted of blood. This TCR derives from a young man with Graves' hyperthyroidism. The nucleotides are TGTGCCAGCAGAATCCACAGGGCGGTTGGGGGCAATCAGCCCCAGCATTTT. This sequence encodes CASRIHRAVGGNQPQHF.